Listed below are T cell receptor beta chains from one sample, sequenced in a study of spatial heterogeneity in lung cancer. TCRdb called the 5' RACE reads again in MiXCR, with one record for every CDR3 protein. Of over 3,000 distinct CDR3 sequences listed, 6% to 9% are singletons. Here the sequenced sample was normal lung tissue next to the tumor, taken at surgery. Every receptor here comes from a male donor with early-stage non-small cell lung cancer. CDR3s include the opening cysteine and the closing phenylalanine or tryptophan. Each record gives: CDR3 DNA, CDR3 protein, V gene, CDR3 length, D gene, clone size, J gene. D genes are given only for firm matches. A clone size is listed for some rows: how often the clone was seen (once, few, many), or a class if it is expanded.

CDR3nt: TGTGCCAGCAGCCGAACGACACCTACTCAGAGCCCCTACGAGCAGTACTTC
CDR3aa: CASSRTTPTQSPYEQYF
v_gene: TRBV6-5
len: 17
d_gene: -
abundance: many
j_gene: TRBJ2-7

CDR3nt: TGTGCCAGCAGCCCGCGACAGCCCGGAGCCGGGGAGCTGTTTTTT
CDR3aa: CASSPRQPGAGELFF
v_gene: TRBV11-3
len: 15
d_gene: -
abundance: medium-sized
j_gene: TRBJ2-2

CDR3nt: TGTGCCTGGAGGCGAACAGGGGCGACCAATGAAAAACTGTTTTTT
CDR3aa: CAWRRTGATNEKLFF
v_gene: TRBV30
len: 15
d_gene: TRBD1
abundance: -
j_gene: TRBJ1-4

CDR3nt: TGTGCCAGCAGCCAAGATCCCCCACAGGGGAATTCACCCCTCCACTTT
CDR3aa: CASSQDPPQGNSPLHF
v_gene: TRBV3-2
len: 16
d_gene: -
abundance: large
j_gene: TRBJ1-6

CDR3nt: TGTGCCAGCAGCTTCGGGACTACCACCGGGGAGCTGTTTTTT
CDR3aa: CASSFGTTTGELFF
v_gene: TRBV7-6
len: 14
d_gene: TRBD2
abundance: medium-sized
j_gene: TRBJ2-2

CDR3nt: TGTGCCAGCAGCGTAGAAGGGAGACCCTACAATGAGCAGTTCTTC
CDR3aa: CASSVEGRPYNEQFF
v_gene: TRBV9
len: 15
d_gene: -
abundance: many
j_gene: TRBJ2-1

CDR3nt: TGTGCCAGCAGCCTGTTAAACGAGCAGTACTTC
CDR3aa: CASSLLNEQYF
v_gene: TRBV13
len: 11
d_gene: -
abundance: medium-sized
j_gene: TRBJ2-7

CDR3nt: TGTGCCAGCAGTTACGTCGGTCCTTACAATGAGCAGTTCTTC
CDR3aa: CASSYVGPYNEQFF
v_gene: TRBV6-2/TRBV6-3
len: 14
d_gene: -
abundance: medium-sized
j_gene: TRBJ2-1

CDR3nt: TGTGCCAGCAGTTACTGGGAGAATGAAAAACTGTTTTTT
CDR3aa: CASSYWENEKLFF
v_gene: TRBV6-6
len: 13
d_gene: -
abundance: -
j_gene: TRBJ1-4

CDR3nt: TGCGCCAGCAGCGCCGGGACTAGCGGGAATAATGAGCAGTTCTTC
CDR3aa: CASSAGTSGNNEQFF
v_gene: TRBV5-1
len: 15
d_gene: TRBD2
abundance: many
j_gene: TRBJ2-1

CDR3nt: TGTGCCAGCAGCTTCGACCGGGACAGGGGTTACGAGCAGTACTTC
CDR3aa: CASSFDRDRGYEQYF
v_gene: TRBV11-2
len: 15
d_gene: TRBD1
abundance: many
j_gene: TRBJ2-7

CDR3nt: TGTGCCAGCAGTGACCGGAAGGGGGGAGCCTACGAGCAGTACTTC
CDR3aa: CASSDRKGGAYEQYF
v_gene: TRBV6-5
len: 15
d_gene: -
abundance: medium-sized
j_gene: TRBJ2-7

CDR3nt: TGTGCCAGCAGTTTATTTAGCGGGAGTACACAAGAGACCCAGTACTTC
CDR3aa: CASSLFSGSTQETQYF
v_gene: TRBV27
len: 16
d_gene: TRBD2
abundance: many
j_gene: TRBJ2-5

CDR3nt: TGTGCCAGCAGTTTAGAGTTCTTAGCGGACAGCTCCTACGAGCAGTACTTC
CDR3aa: CASSLEFLADSSYEQYF
v_gene: TRBV28
len: 17
d_gene: -
abundance: few
j_gene: TRBJ2-7

CDR3nt: TGTGCCAGCAGCGTTGGACTAGCGGGTAGAAATGAGCAGTTCTTC
CDR3aa: CASSVGLAGRNEQFF
v_gene: TRBV11-2
len: 15
d_gene: TRBD2
abundance: medium-sized
j_gene: TRBJ2-1

CDR3nt: TGTGCCAGCAGCTTAGACGTTGGGGTAGGCACCGGGGAGCTGTTTTTT
CDR3aa: CASSLDVGVGTGELFF
v_gene: TRBV7-2
len: 16
d_gene: -
abundance: -
j_gene: TRBJ2-2

CDR3nt: TGTGCCAGCAGCCACGGACAGGGGGCCGGAAACACCATATATTTT
CDR3aa: CASSHGQGAGNTIYF
v_gene: TRBV6-2/TRBV6-3
len: 15
d_gene: TRBD1
abundance: many
j_gene: TRBJ1-3

CDR3nt: TGCAGTGCTAAGCGACAAGAGACCCAGTACTTC
CDR3aa: CSAKRQETQYF
v_gene: TRBV20-1
len: 11
d_gene: -
abundance: many
j_gene: TRBJ2-5

CDR3nt: TGTGCCAGCAGTATGAGAGTATACCTTGACCAAGAGACCCAGTACTTC
CDR3aa: CASSMRVYLDQETQYF
v_gene: TRBV6-2/TRBV6-3
len: 16
d_gene: -
abundance: few
j_gene: TRBJ2-5

CDR3nt: TGTGCCAGCAGTTTGGATAGACGGGGTCAGCCCCAGCATTTT
CDR3aa: CASSLDRRGQPQHF
v_gene: TRBV27
len: 14
d_gene: -
abundance: medium-sized
j_gene: TRBJ1-5

CDR3nt: TGTGCCAGCAGGACTAGCGAGGATACGCAGTATTTT
CDR3aa: CASRTSEDTQYF
v_gene: TRBV6-2/TRBV6-3
len: 12
d_gene: TRBD2
abundance: many
j_gene: TRBJ2-3

CDR3nt: TGTGCCAGCAGCTTCACCGTCATGGAGGGGCGTTCCTACGAGCAGTACTTC
CDR3aa: CASSFTVMEGRSYEQYF
v_gene: TRBV7-9
len: 17
d_gene: -
abundance: many
j_gene: TRBJ2-7